This T cell receptor (beta chain) was recovered during a study of cytomegalovirus exposure and HLA in healthy donors (dated by TCRdb to about 2017). With respect to the entire study: An earlier analysis of some 600 of the donors reported about 280 Gb of sequence data and 117 million unique TCR beta sequences obtained from roughly 170 million T cells. Among almost 400 genotyped donors of the cohort, an average of approximately 230,000 unique TCR beta nucleotide sequences were sequenced per donor, approximately 20% of them non-productive. The study aimed to test whether cataloging public T cell receptors could reveal signatures of past pathogen exposure. All discovery cohort repertoires had been generated on a single sequencing platform. A later analysis re-analyzed previously published TCR beta repertoires from approximately 670 donors and added high-resolution HLA genotyping to study TCR occurrence patterns. A later genetic analysis used genome-wide SNP genotypes for about three fifths of the roughly 700 donors, treating that subset as a discovery cohort. Roughly 320 gigabases of sequencing data and roughly 80 million unique TCR sequences made up an early release that covered approximately 620 HLA-typed donors. Alongside the repertoire data, information on donor age, sex, ethnicity and CMV serostatus was compiled. An earlier analysis of approximately 580 of the donors used high-throughput TCR beta sequencing to judge whether each TCR beta V gene segment behaved as functional or pseudogenic. The study profiled the T cell repertoires of 500 to 800 subjects by immunosequencing and related them to cytomegalovirus serostatus. In the later analysis, no new phenotypic data were used to find candidate immune exposures; instead, reliance was placed on TCR beta sequences and their occurrence across donors. The study combined high-throughput TCR immunosequencing, statistical association of individual TCRs with disease status, and machine learning to predict cytomegalovirus infection status. Typing coverage varied by locus: roughly 620-640 donors for A, B, C, DRB1 and DQB1; roughly 520 for DQA1; more than 600 for DPA1; around 450 for DPB1. Of the 300 to 500 genotyped donors, less than 90% were placed in the genetic ancestry cluster associated with self-reported Caucasian donors. Both class I and class II loci were covered by HLA typing, at four-digit resolution. A separate validation cohort of more than 100 different subjects was used in addition to the approximately 670-subject first cohort. A few DR-DQ haplotypes were treated as single units for association and clustering because of strong linkage in the cohort.

On this clone: The target of this receptor is not known. The sample holds no much larger clone one base away, and base qualities are not on file.

The cohort consisted of 650 to 850 healthy bone marrow donors. All cohort members were sampled while nominally healthy, although unrecorded immune exposures were likely present. The donor tested CMV seronegative, placing the donor among the 300 to 400 seronegative members of the cohort. A peripheral blood sample was collected from each donor, and TCR beta sequencing was performed on peripheral blood mononuclear cells. Genomic DNA extraction from the blood cell samples was performed with the Qiagen DNeasy Blood Extraction Kit. The germline V gene specifies SQVTM as CDR1 and ANQGSEA as CDR2. Counted from cysteine to phenylalanine, this CDR3 has 12 amino acids. CDR3 DNA only is kept here, 36 bases in frame from base 1. Trimming removed 6 bases from V and 7 bases from J, leaving 15 bases between the germline ends. Libraries were constructed by the immunoSEQ multiplex PCR assay. The multiplex PCR relied on a mix of 60 forward primers for TCR Vbeta segments and 13 reverse primers for TCR Jbeta segments. The CDR3 region of rearranged TCR beta genes was amplified from genomic DNA with a multiplex PCR assay. On the Illumina HiSeq System, the amplified TCR beta libraries were sequenced as 87-base-pair reads. The authors' analysis ran thus. Across the 640 or so repertoires, a later analysis counted 60 million to 90 million unique TCR beta chains, 8.5 million to 12 million of which were shared by at least two donors. To remove PCR and sequencing errors, raw reads were error-corrected and collapsed into unique sequences using a nearest-neighbor algorithm that merged closely related sequences. Alignment of CDR3 sequences to IMGT reference sequences was used to assign V, D and J gene segments. For a sequence to be retained, a match of at least six nucleotides was required to both a V gene segment and a J gene segment. Rearrangements were called productive when the CDR3 lacked stop codons and stayed in frame with V and J; all others were non-productive. Following IMGT convention, CDR3 was defined as the stretch from the second conserved V-encoded cysteine up to the conserved J-encoded phenylalanine. In an earlier analysis of around 640 of the donors, sequences lacking an unambiguous match to a single V gene segment were excluded. In an earlier analysis of 450 to 700 of the donors, V segments were called functional above 56.7% productive rearrangements and were called segregating when the between-donor standard deviation exceeded 5%. A statistical classification framework was developed to diagnose cytomegalovirus status using the catalog of TCR beta chain sequences. V and J gene assignment, in a later analysis, came from comparing TCR nucleotide sequences with IMGT/GENE-DB human TR gene sequences. Using the TCRdist pipeline, a later analysis assigned CDR3 sequences along with most-parsimonious VDJ recombination scenarios. In a later analysis, each TCR beta chain was defined by its CDR3 amino acid sequence together with its V-gene family, and reads lacking a unique V-gene family were excluded. To address suspected cross-contamination and a sequencing artifact, a later analysis removed 550 to 750 highly shared, low-generation-probability nucleotide sequences. For each public chain, a later analysis derived a clonal expansion index from normalized ranks of inferred template counts within each repertoire. Generation probabilities in a later analysis came from a VDJ recombination model fitted to out-of-frame rearrangements, and those results were checked against IGoR. In a later analysis, hypergeometric tests were used to score TCR-TCR, TCR-HLA and TCR-CMV co-occurrence, with a repertoire-size bias correction applied to TCR pairs. False discovery rates were estimated in a later analysis by permuting HLA or CMV assignments 20 times. In a later analysis, co-occurring TCRs were grouped with DBSCAN, and TCRdist sequence similarity was added when clustering was performed within HLA-allele-positive subsets. Repertoires with fewer than 30,000 or more than 120,000 public chains were left out of co-occurrence clustering, as were a handful of repertoires with anomalous nucleotide sharing. Drawn from immuneACCESS, this table holds only the in-frame rearrangements with V and J called that TCRdb kept. Clones are partly lost; checked studies trace under half to an unresolved V gene and leave the rest unexplained. From that table come the V and J calls and clone size; the DNA was used to work out D and trimming. The sample table records tens of thousands of clones; around 70% of these occur just once. Clones ranked in the top ten supply approximately 9% of the sample.

The full study reports these points: A further reported finding was that TCR beta sequences accurately predicted the HLA-A and HLA-B alleles for most subjects in the first cohort. The classifier was reported to diagnose cytomegalovirus status with high specificity and sensitivity in both the original and validation cohorts. Sequencing depth was assumed to be roughly uniform across donors in the presence/absence analyses, though that assumption may not hold. According to a later analysis, parvovirus B19, influenza, CMV and Epstein-Barr virus appeared linked to several top co-occurrence clusters. It was suggested by the authors that the approach could potentially be generalized to other disease states and immunological phenotypes. Because HLA typing was unavailable for some donors at each locus, only the typed subset was used in association tests. At a false discovery rate of 0.05, a later analysis linked under 20,000 TCR beta sequences to specific HLA alleles. Only TCR beta chains were sequenced in this cohort, and the absence of alpha or paired-chain data limited detectable features. Across donors, most TCR sequences were observed very rarely, whereas some public TCRs were present in many individuals. Strong co-occurrence of HLA alleles, especially DR and DQ, made assigning TCR associations to individual alleles difficult. A cluster of highly shared sequence variants was judged likely to represent a technical artifact of the sequencing pipeline. A later genetic analysis associated a missense DCLRE1C variant with V-gene and J-gene trimming of TCR beta chains, and an independent cohort replicated the association. In vitro tests confirmed that a few of the cytomegalovirus-associated TCR beta chains recognize cytomegalovirus antigens. Because counts were too low, about 18 rarely observed V segments, including chromosome 9 orphons, were excluded from the earlier analysis of fewer than 650 of the donors. A later analysis found that TCR association rates varied across HLA loci, with DRB1 alleles showing the most associated TCRs and HLA-C alleles the fewest. The 87-base-pair reads could not distinguish some IMGT-functional V segments, including TRBV6-2 and TRBV6-3, so those segments were excluded. A later analysis found that HLA-associated TCR beta chains were more clonally expanded and had lower generation probabilities than equally common non-associated chains. A total of 150 or so TCR beta chains were listed by the study as associated with cytomegalovirus. Linkage disequilibrium might explain the correlated functional status among segregating V segments, but an unknown experimental factor could not be ruled out. Most CMV-associated TCR beta chains appeared to be HLA-restricted in a later analysis, and the HLA associations seemed to be driven largely by CMV exposure. CMV serostatus was the only immune exposure information available for the cohort. Compared with the roughly 700-donor mean, donors in an Asian-associated ancestry cluster had fewer N-insertions in productive TCRs, according to a later genetic analysis. In an earlier analysis of about 600 of the donors, most TCR beta V segments appeared in productive rearrangements about 87% or about 30% of the time, broadly matching IMGT annotations.

The sequence is built from TRBV29-1 and TRBJ1-2; the D gene is perhaps TRBD1, on 6 matching bases. Specimen: PBMCs. This clonotype was obtained from a man in his 60s in good health and CMV-seronegative. DNA sequence: TGCAGCGTCGAGTCACAGGGCGGTGGCTACACCTTC. Translated, this is CSVESQGGGYTF.